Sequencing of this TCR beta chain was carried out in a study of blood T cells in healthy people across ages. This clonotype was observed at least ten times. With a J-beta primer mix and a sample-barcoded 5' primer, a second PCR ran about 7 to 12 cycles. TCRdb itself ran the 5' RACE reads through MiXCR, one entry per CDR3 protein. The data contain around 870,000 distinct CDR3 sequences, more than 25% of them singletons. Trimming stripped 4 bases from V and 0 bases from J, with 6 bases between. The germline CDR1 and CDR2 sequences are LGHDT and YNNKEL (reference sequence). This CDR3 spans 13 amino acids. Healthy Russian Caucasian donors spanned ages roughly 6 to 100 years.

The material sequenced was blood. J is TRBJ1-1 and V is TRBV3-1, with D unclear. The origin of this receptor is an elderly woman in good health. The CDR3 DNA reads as TGTGCCAGCAGCCGAGGACTGAACACTGAAGCTTTCTTT. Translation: CASSRGLNTEAFF. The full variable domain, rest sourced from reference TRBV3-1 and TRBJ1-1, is DTAVSQTPKYLVTQMGNDKSIKCEQNLGHDTMYWYKQDSKKFLKIMFSYNNKELIINETVPNRFSPKSPDKAHLNLHINSLELGDSAVYFCASSRGLNTEAFFGQGTRLTVV.